This T cell receptor beta chain was sequenced during a study of CD8+CD57+ T cells in acquired aplastic anemia. Previously, flow cytometry had revealed CD8+CD57+ cell expansion in the patients chosen for sequencing. CDR3 size: 16 residues. Germline V gene sequence: CDR1 SGHRS, CDR2 YFSETQ. Trimming stripped 4 bases from V and 3 bases from J, with 19 bases between. Genomic DNA served as template for TCR beta VDJ and CDR3 profiling. TCRdb reanalysed the reads using MiXCR and keeps one entry per CDR3 protein. The sample has around 200,000 distinct CDR3 sequences, under 50% seen once. This clonotype was counted at least ten times.

This sequence originates from a human donor with aplastic anemia. The sequencing input was sorted CD4+, CD8+, or CD8+CD57+ T cells (not recorded which) from PBMCs. The V call is TRBV5-1, the J call TRBJ1-1, with D possibly TRBD1 on 6 matching bases. The CDR3 region is CASSMSTGKWDTEAFF. CDR3 coding DNA: TGCGCCAGCAGCATGAGCACAGGGAAGTGGGACACTGAAGCTTTCTTT.